This TCR beta chain was observed in a study of blood T cell repertoires in COVID-19. The overall study: Samples representing acute and convalescent COVID-19 were sourced from the United States, Italy and Spain. T cells, B-cell-depleted T cells, or PBMCs supplied cDNA or gDNA.

J was trimmed by 5 bases and V by 4 bases; bases with no gene match: 6. This CDR3 spans 14 amino acids. CDR1 is SGDLS, CDR2 YYNGEE, per germline. This clone occurred once. The repertoire was sequenced with immunoSEQ multiplex PCR; TCRdb's copy has only in-frame clones and lacks some. The data show hundreds of thousands of clones, approximately 91% seen once. This receptor was identified in a woman in her sixties or seventies with acute or convalescent COVID-19. Sequencing was done on a sample of peripheral blood. This chain uses TRBV9 with TRBJ1-2, with 9 positions matching TRBD1. The CDR3 protein is CASSSGGTGYGYTF. The CDR3 DNA reads as TGTGCCAGCAGCTCAGGAGGGACAGGGTATGGCTACACCTTC. Full variable domain (remainder filled in from reference TRBV9 and TRBJ1-2): DSGVTQTPKHLITATGQRVTLRCSPRSGDLSVYWYQQSLDQGLQFLIQYYNGEERAKGNILERFSAQQFPDLHSELNLSSLELGDSALYFCASSSGGTGYGYTFGSGTRLTVV.